Given below is one T cell receptor beta chain in context. Produced via immunoSEQ multiplex PCR; TCRdb's table is partial and in-frame only. This sample has some 2 million clones, with 90% to 95% found just once. This specimen belongs to a study of shared clonotypes between healthy human individuals. The length of the CDR3 is 19 residues. With V trimmed by 0 bases and J by 0 bases, 9 bases remained unmatched. Germline V gene lookup returns CDR1 SGDLS and CDR2 YYNGEE. The clonotype comes from a man younger than 35 in good health. Sequenced input: naive CD4+ T cells sorted from blood. Subset here: CD45RA+ positively selected. This sequence joins TRBV9 and TRBJ2-4; 10 nucleotides align to TRBD2. In nucleotides, the CDR3 is TGTGCCAGCAGCGTAGGCACTAGCGGGATCGACCTAGCCAAAAACATTCAGTACTTC. Protein sequence: CASSVGTSGIDLAKNIQYF. Combining the CDR3 with reference TRBV9 and TRBJ2-4 gives the whole variable domain DSGVTQTPKHLITATGQRVTLRCSPRSGDLSVYWYQQSLDQGLQFLIQYYNGEERAKGNILERFSAQQFPDLHSELNLSSLELGDSALYFCASSVGTSGIDLAKNIQYFGAGTRLSVL.